This is a list of T cell receptor beta chains from one sample in a study of cytomegalovirus exposure and HLA in healthy donors. Only in-frame clones appear in the TCRdb table, and some are missing; sequencing was by immunoSEQ multiplex PCR. The sample shows about 78,000 clones, 60% to 85% of them seen only once. The sequencing sample was made of PBMCs. Receptors were obtained from a male donor in good health and CMV-seronegative. CDR3s include the opening cysteine and the closing phenylalanine or tryptophan. The D gene is left open where the match is weak. Clone size, where shown, is once, few, many, or a class for clones that have expanded.

>TRBV27|-|-|TRBJ1-3|15
CASSLAGLTGNTIYF
TGTGCCAGCAGTTTAGCAGGACTGACTGGAAACACCATATATTTT
>TRBV7-9|TRBD2|-|TRBJ2-7|16
CASSVSTGLRKNEQYF
TGTGCCAGCAGCGTGTCCACGGGACTAAGGAAAAACGAGCAGTACTTC
>TRBV7-8|TRBD1|-|TRBJ2-1|15
CASSFFGTANNEQFF
TGTGCCAGCAGCTTTTTCGGGACAGCCAACAATGAGCAGTTCTTC
>TRBV7-2|TRBD2|once|TRBJ2-5|15
CASSSPGGGGETQYF
TGTGCCAGCAGTTCTCCTGGGGGGGGAGGAGAGACCCAGTACTTC
>TRBV19|-|-|TRBJ2-1|15
CASSVTSRSYNEQFF
TGTGCCAGTAGCGTTACTAGTCGCTCCTACAATGAGCAGTTCTTC
>TRBV7-8|TRBD1|-|TRBJ1-5|11
CASSTGGSQHF
TGTGCCAGCAGCACAGGGGGCTCCCAGCATTTT
>TRBV6-1|-|-|TRBJ2-3|14
CASAPLDITDTQYF
TGTGCCAGCGCTCCATTGGACATCACAGATACGCAGTATTTT
>TRBV2|-|-|TRBJ2-1|15
CASGAPGDSYNEQFF
TGTGCCAGCGGGGCCCCAGGGGACTCCTACAATGAGCAGTTCTTC
>TRBV5-1|TRBD1|-|TRBJ1-6|17
CASRGELTGTENSPLNF
TGCGCCAGCAGAGGCGAGCTAACCGGGACAGAGAATTCACCCCTCAACTTT
>TRBV5-4|-|-|TRBJ2-7|14
CASSLGGIRIEQYF
TGTGCCAGCAGCTTGGGCGGGATTAGGATCGAGCAGTACTTC
>TRBV2|TRBD1|few|TRBJ1-2|12
CASGGTGDGYTF
TGTGCCAGCGGCGGGACAGGAGATGGCTACACCTTC
>TRBV21-1|-|few|TRBJ2-5|16
CASSKLARGDQETQYF
TGTGCCAGCAGCAAATTGGCCAGGGGAGACCAAGAGACCCAGTACTTC
>TRBV30|-|few|TRBJ1-1|15
CAWSVGTDMNTEAFF
TGTGCCTGGAGTGTGGGTACAGACATGAACACTGAAGCTTTCTTT
>TRBV11-2|-|-|TRBJ2-5|15
CASSLDGDSQETQYF
TGTGCCAGCAGCTTAGATGGAGACAGCCAAGAGACCCAGTACTTC
>TRBV7-9|TRBD1|-|TRBJ2-7|14
CASSLQGAKNEQYF
TGTGCCAGCAGCCTACAGGGGGCGAAGAACGAGCAGTACTTC
>TRBV29-1|-|-|TRBJ1-2|12
CSVDLGAYGYPF
TGCAGCGTTGATCTGGGGGCCTATGGCTACCCCTTC
>TRBV5-6|TRBD2|few|TRBJ2-1|16
CASSPLGRGVNNEQFF
TGTGCCAGCAGCCCATTGGGGCGGGGGGTAAACAATGAGCAGTTCTTC
>TRBV27|-|-|TRBJ1-5|15
CASSLAGASNQPQHF
TGTGCCAGCAGTTTGGCAGGGGCGAGCAATCAGCCCCAGCATTTT
>TRBV15|-|-|TRBJ2-7|14
CATSDKGSSYEQYF
TGTGCCACCAGTGACAAAGGCTCTTCCTACGAGCAGTACTTC
>TRBV7-2|-|-|TRBJ2-1|16
CASSAGQSPRMNEQFF
TGTGCCAGCAGCGCCGGACAGAGCCCCCGTATGAATGAGCAGTTCTTC
>TRBV2|TRBD2|-|TRBJ2-2|15
CASSEERGVAGELFF
TGTGCCAGCAGTGAGGAGCGGGGAGTAGCCGGGGAGCTGTTTTTT
>TRBV9|TRBD1|few|TRBJ2-1|14
CASSPGTVANEQFF
TGTGCCAGCAGCCCCGGGACAGTTGCCAATGAGCAGTTCTTC
>TRBV4-1|TRBD2|-|TRBJ2-1|17
CASSQDRLAGPNNEQFF
TGCGCCAGCAGCCAAGATAGACTAGCGGGACCCAACAATGAGCAGTTCTTC
>TRBV4-2|TRBD2|-|TRBJ2-1|18
CASSQTSGGTRSYNEQFF
TGTGCCAGCAGCCAGACTAGCGGGGGGACCCGCTCCTACAATGAGCAGTTCTTC
>TRBV19|-|-|TRBJ2-3|12
CASSLKGNTQYF
TGTGCCAGTTCTCTTAAGGGGAATACGCAGTATTTT
>TRBV6-1|TRBD2|-|TRBJ2-7|16
CASSGPSGRRRYEQYF
TGTGCCAGCAGTGGTCCTAGCGGGAGACGACGGTACGAGCAGTACTTC
>TRBV7-9|-|-|TRBJ1-3|15
CASSPDTVSGNTIYF
TGTGCCAGCAGCCCGGACACGGTTTCTGGAAACACCATATATTTT
>TRBV19|-|-|TRBJ1-1|14
CASSIQGHPAEAFF
TGTGCCAGTAGTATCCAGGGACACCCCGCTGAAGCTTTCTTT
>TRBV19|TRBD1|-|TRBJ1-5|14
CASHDREIGQPQHF
TGTGCCAGTCATGACAGGGAAATTGGTCAGCCCCAGCATTTT
>TRBV2|TRBD1|-|TRBJ1-5|15
CASSELGQGGQPQHF
TGTGCCAGCAGTGAGCTAGGACAGGGAGGTCAGCCCCAGCATTTT
>TRBV10-2|-|-|TRBJ1-6|13
CASSESGLSPLHF
TGCGCCAGCAGTGAATCGGGGTTATCACCCCTCCACTTT
>TRBV30|-|-|TRBJ1-3|13
CAWSRQAGNTIYF
TGTGCCTGGAGTCGACAGGCTGGAAACACCATATATTTT
>TRBV11-3|-|-|TRBJ2-3|14
CASSLGGIEDTQYF
TGTGCCAGCAGCTTAGGAGGAATTGAGGATACGCAGTATTTT
>TRBV28|-|-|TRBJ2-3|16
CASSSNPTGGTDTQYF
TGTGCCAGCAGTTCCAACCCGACAGGCGGCACAGATACGCAGTATTTT
>TRBV4-3|TRBD1|-|TRBJ2-2|15
CASSRGQGGTGELFF
TGCGCCAGCAGCCGTGGACAGGGGGGCACCGGGGAGCTGTTTTTT
>TRBV30|TRBD2|-|TRBJ2-7|13
CAWRSGGAYEQYF
TGTGCCTGGAGAAGCGGGGGGGCTTACGAGCAGTACTTC
>TRBV19|-|-|TRBJ2-1|17
CASSIRGEGLTYNEQFF
TGCGCCAGTAGTATTAGGGGGGAGGGCTTAACCTACAATGAGCAGTTCTTC
>TRBV30|TRBD2|-|TRBJ2-1|17
CAWNGLAGGGSYNEQFF
TGTGCCTGGAATGGACTAGCGGGAGGGGGGTCCTACAATGAGCAGTTCTTC
>TRBV28|-|-|TRBJ2-1|12
CASSGDIREQFF
TGTGCCAGCAGCGGGGACATCAGAGAGCAGTTCTTC
>TRBV2|-|-|TRBJ2-1|14
CASTVSPSYNEQFF
TGTGCCAGCACCGTATCTCCGTCCTACAATGAGCAGTTCTTC
>TRBV4-1|-|-|TRBJ1-4|14
CASSPGRTNEKLFF
TGCGCCAGCAGCCCGGGGAGGACTAATGAAAAACTGTTTTTT
>TRBV7-2|-|-|TRBJ2-7|16
CASSLGPTDSSYEQYF
TGTGCCAGCAGCTTAGGCCCTACAGATAGCTCCTACGAGCAGTACTTC
>TRBV6-5|-|-|TRBJ1-4|14
CASSRGATNEKLFF
TGTGCCAGCAGTCGGGGGGCAACTAATGAAAAACTGTTTTTT
>TRBV11-2|-|-|TRBJ2-6|17
CASSSSPTGFGANVLTF
TGTGCCAGCAGCTCCTCCCCTACAGGGTTTGGGGCCAACGTCCTGACTTTC
>TRBV30|TRBD1|-|TRBJ2-6|17
CACTSRTGPSGANVLTF
TGTGCCTGTACCTCCCGGACAGGTCCCTCTGGGGCCAACGTCCTGACTTTC
>TRBV2|-|-|TRBJ1-2|14
CASSEKGVNYGYTF
TGTGCCAGCAGTGAAAAGGGAGTCAACTATGGCTACACCTTC
>TRBV7-2|TRBD1|-|TRBJ2-3|16
CASSETGGVGADTQYF
TGTGCCAGCAGCGAAACAGGGGGTGTTGGGGCAGATACGCAGTATTTT
>TRBV19|-|once|TRBJ1-1|14
CASSIPGVRTEAFF
TGTGCCAGTAGTATACCCGGGGTTCGCACTGAAGCTTTCTTT
>TRBV13|-|-|TRBJ1-3|15
CASSSSGGAGNTIYF
TGTGCCAGCAGCTCCTCGGGGGGGGCTGGAAACACCATATATTTT
>TRBV6-5|TRBD2|-|TRBJ2-7|14
CASSYSILAVEQYF
TGTGCCAGCAGTTACTCGATTCTAGCGGTAGAGCAGTACTTC
>TRBV7-2|TRBD1|-|TRBJ2-7|15
CASSFSGTGVYEQYF
TGTGCCAGCAGCTTTTCCGGGACAGGGGTTTACGAGCAGTACTTC
>TRBV5-6|-|-|TRBJ1-3|15
CASSGTGSSGNTIYF
TGTGCCAGCAGCGGTACAGGGTCCTCTGGAAACACCATATATTTT
>TRBV29-1|TRBD1|once|TRBJ2-2|14
CSVKGQVHTGELFF
TGCAGCGTAAAGGGACAGGTTCACACCGGGGAGCTGTTTTTT
>TRBV7-2|-|-|TRBJ2-1|16
CASSLSGALSYNEQFF
TGTGCCAGCAGCTTAAGCGGCGCCCTCTCCTACAATGAGCAGTTCTTC
>TRBV30|-|-|TRBJ2-7|11
CAWTLGAEQCF
TGTGCCTGGACCTTGGGGGCCGAGCAGTGCTTC
>TRBV4-1|TRBD2|-|TRBJ2-7|18
CASSHLEMSSGSSYEQYF
TGCGCCAGCAGCCACTTAGAGATGTCTAGCGGAAGCTCCTACGAGCAGTACTTC
>TRBV5-1|-|-|TRBJ2-3|14
CASSWAGPTDTQYF
TGCGCCAGCAGCTGGGCAGGGCCCACAGATACGCAGTATTTT